Shown below are 29 T cell receptor beta chains from a single sample sequenced in a study of resident and recirculating memory T cells in vitiligo. Using immunoSEQ multiplex PCR, the repertoire was profiled, and TCRdb retains in-frame clones only, with some absent. The sample comprises around 76,000 clones, 80% to 95% of which are singletons, and 4% to 5.5% rests with the top ten. Sequencing was performed on blood. These receptors were taken from a male donor with vitiligo.

The chain is built from TRBV7-9 and TRBJ1-1; no clear D. The V gene lost 4 bases and the J gene lost 2 bases, with 11 bases spanning the gap. The CDR3 has 14 residues. CDR1 is SEHNR, CDR2 FQNEAQ, per germline (reference sequence). The DNA for the CDR3 is TGTGCCAGCAGCTCGAACCTTCTAAACACTGAAGCTTTCTTT. As protein: CASSSNLLNTEAFF.

The chain uses TRBV6-1 and TRBJ1-5, with 7 nucleotides matching TRBD1. This CDR3 has 15 amino acids. The germline V gene has CDR1 MNHNS and CDR2 SASEGT. The V segment lost 7 bases and the J segment 9 bases; nucleotides outside the gene matches: 15. The CDR3 sequence is CASTSGTERVLPQHF. CDR3 nucleotide sequence: TGTGCCAGCACCTCTGGGACAGAGCGTGTTCTGCCCCAGCATTTT.

The chain recombines TRBV4-3 with TRBJ1-2; D possibly corresponds to TRBD1 (6 bases). Trimming shortened V by 4 bases and J by 3 bases, and 21 bases separated the two germline ends. Germline lookup yields CDR1 LGHNA and CDR2 YSLEER. This CDR3 is 17 amino acids long. CDR3 in DNA: TGCGCCAGCAGCCGCACAACCACAGGGATTCTGGACTATGGCTACACCTTC. Amino acid sequence: CASSRTTTGILDYGYTF.

CDR3 DNA: TGTGCCAGCAGCCTTGCGGGACAGGGCGGGGTAAATTCACCCCTCCACTTT. Protein: CASSLAGQGGVNSPLHF. V usage is TRBV7-3 and J usage is TRBJ1-6; 9 nucleotides agree with TRBD1. The CDR3 is made up of 17 amino acids. Germline CDR1 reads SGHTA; CDR2 reads FQGTGA. V lost 5 bases, J lost 7 bases, and 12 bases stayed unmatched.

The gene calls are TRBV7-3 and TRBJ2-2; maybe TRBD1 (6 bases). Germline CDR1 and CDR2: SGHTA and FQGTGA. The CDR3 loop spans 13 amino acids. With 5 bases removed from V and 7 bases from J, the gap between germline ends came to 11 bases. The CDR3 nucleotides are TGTGCCAGCAGCGTACAGGGTCACGGGGAGCTGTTTTTT. It is translated as CASSVQGHGELFF.

This chain connects TRBV5-6 to TRBJ2-7, with 8 bases aligning to TRBD2. Germline V gene sequence: CDR1 SGHDT, CDR2 YYEEEE. With V trimmed by 2 bases and J by 4 bases, 5 bases remained unmatched. The CDR3 length is 14 residues. The CDR3 region has the DNA TGTGCCAGCAGCTTTGGACTAGCAGATTACGAGCAGTACTTC. Protein product: CASSFGLADYEQYF.

This chain uses TRBV6-5 with TRBJ2-7, with TRBD2 as a possible D gene (5 bases). Germline CDR1 and CDR2: MNHEY and SVGAGI. This CDR3 has 14 amino acids. Trimming removed 8 bases at V and 0 bases at J, with 14 bases between. The chain's CDR3 is CASREVASSYEQYF. CDR3 bases: TGTGCCAGCCGAGAGGTAGCGAGCTCCTACGAGCAGTACTTC.

This sequence joins TRBV6-5 and TRBJ1-5, with D perhaps matching TRBD1 (5 bases). Germline assignment: CDR1 MNHEY and CDR2 SVGAGI. The CDR3 is 14 amino acids. V was pared by 6 bases and J by 3 bases, with 12 bases between. CDR3 coding DNA: TGTGCCAGCAGCCAGACAGTACTCAATCAGCCCCAGCATTTT. Translated, it gives CASSQTVLNQPQHF.

The chain carries TRBV19 and TRBJ2-5; 12 bases line up with TRBD2. V was clipped by 6 bases and J by 5 bases; unmatched bases: 7. The CDR3 has 15 residues. Germline CDR1 reads LNHDA; CDR2 reads SQIVND (reference sequence). For the CDR3, the DNA is TGTGCCAGTAGCCGACTAGCGGGGGATCCCGAGACCCAGTACTTC. Translated, it gives CASSRLAGDPETQYF.

This chain connects TRBV7-9 to TRBJ1-1, with D possibly being TRBD1 (5 bases). CDR3 length: 14 residues. CDR1 and CDR2 (germline): SEHNR, FQNEAQ (reference sequence). Deletions cut 5 bases from V and 3 bases from J, with 13 bases between. DNA for the CDR3: TGTGCCAGCAGCAAGGTGGGGCCTGACACTGAAGCTTTCTTT. As protein: CASSKVGPDTEAFF.

CDR3 sequence reads: CASSLGVWTGVGEQYF. CDR3 nucleotide sequence: TGTGCCAGCAGCTTGGGAGTCTGGACAGGGGTAGGCGAGCAGTACTTC. V usage is TRBV5-6 and J usage is TRBJ2-7, with TRBD1 identical over 9 bases. This CDR3 has 16 residues. Germline lookup yields CDR1 SGHDT and CDR2 YYEEEE. Losses at the gene ends were 0 bases for V and 6 bases for J; bases not matched to a gene: 10.

As regards this clone: Other DNA sequences of this sample code for an identical CDR3. The rearrangement links TRBV5-5 to TRBJ1-1, with TRBD1 matching over 8 bases. J was trimmed by 5 bases and V by 3 bases; bases with no gene match: 6. Germline V gene lookup returns CDR1 SGHKS and CDR2 YYEKEE (reference sequence). This CDR3 has 14 residues. The CDR3 region has the DNA TGTGCCAGCAGCTCCGGACAGGGTGGGACTGAAGCTTTCTTT. Translation gives CASSSGQGGTEAFF.

V usage is TRBV6-5 and J usage is TRBJ2-7; TRBD1 matches at 7 bases. Germline CDR1 reads MNHEY; CDR2 reads SVGAGI. The V segment lost 0 bases and the J segment 1 base; nucleotides outside the gene matches: 6. The CDR3 spans 16 residues. CDR3 residues: CASSYSAGQESYEQYF. CDR3 DNA: TGTGCCAGCAGTTACTCAGCAGGACAGGAGTCCTACGAGCAGTACTTC.

V gene TRBV5-1 combines with J gene TRBJ2-5; D may be TRBD2 (5 bases). V dropped 1 base and J dropped 0 bases, with 10 bases sitting between them. Germline V gene lookup returns CDR1 SGHRS and CDR2 YFSETQ. This CDR3 is 15 amino acids long. The CDR3: CASSLTAGNQETQYF. The CDR3 DNA sequence: TGCGCCAGCAGCTTGACTGCGGGCAACCAAGAGACCCAGTACTTC.

This clone was detected only once. The chain is built from TRBV19 and TRBJ1-2, with 8 bases lining up with TRBD1. The CDR3 covers 16 residues. Trimming cost V 3 bases and J 4 bases; bases outside gene matches: 10. Looked up from germline, CDR1 is LNHDA and CDR2 is SQIVND (reference sequence). CDR3 coding DNA: TGTGCCAGTAGTATCTCTCGGACAGGGAAGATCTATGGCTACACCTTC. Translated: CASSISRTGKIYGYTF.

This chain uses TRBV7-3 with TRBJ1-1, with 8 bases lining up with TRBD1. The junction had 10 bases not matched to a gene; V was cut back by 5 bases and J by 5 bases. Germline V gene data show CDR1 as SGHTA and CDR2 as FQGTGA. The CDR3 is made up of 15 amino acids. The CDR3 DNA reads TGTGCCAGCAGCACCGGACAGGGATCTGTGACTGAAGCTTTCTTT. This translates into CASSTGQGSVTEAFF.

The chain couples TRBV5-6 to TRBJ2-1; tentatively, D is TRBD2 (5 bases). Trimming cost V 0 bases and J 9 bases, with 10 bases left between them. CDR1 SGHDT and CDR2 YYEEEE come from the germline V gene. This CDR3 contains 13 residues. The CDR3 sequence: CASSLGGSGEQFF. CDR3 bases: TGTGCCAGCAGCTTGGGAGGGTCGGGTGAGCAGTTCTTC.

This clone was observed a single time. This chain uses TRBV11-3 with TRBJ2-2; 7 bases agree with TRBD2. V dropped 0 bases and J dropped 5; count of bases not matched to a gene: 0. Germline V lookup: CDR1 SGHNT, CDR2 YENEEA. The CDR3 has 14 amino acids. CDR3 sequence reads: CASSLEGGTGELFF. In DNA form, the CDR3 reads TGTGCCAGCAGCTTAGAGGGAGGGACCGGGGAGCTGTTTTTT.

The chain has TRBV5-1 and TRBJ2-5; TRBD1 is a possible D gene (5 bases). The CDR3 has 14 amino acids. Trimming pared 0 bases from V and 3 bases from J, leaving 9 bases between. Germline CDR1 SGHRS, CDR2 YFSETQ. CDR3 bases: TGCGCCAGCAGCTTGGCGGTGACAGAAGAGACCCAGTACTTC. Encoded protein: CASSLAVTEETQYF.

V is TRBV28 and J is TRBJ1-4, with 10 bases lining up with TRBD1. Trimming at V came to 4 bases and at J to 4 bases, leaving 9 bases not matched to a gene. The CDR3 is 17 amino acids. Germline CDR1 reads MDHEN; CDR2 reads SYDVKM. In DNA, the CDR3 is TGTGCCAGCAGTTCCGGGACAGGGGTCTGGGGTAATGAAAAACTGTTTTTT. Protein: CASSSGTGVWGNEKLFF.

The rearrangement uses TRBV5-1 and TRBJ1-6; no firm D call. Germline V lookup: CDR1 SGHRS, CDR2 YFSETQ. This CDR3 is 15 amino acids long. The V end was cut by 0 bases, the J end by 2 bases, with 6 bases between. The CDR3 sequence: CASSLDQAYNSPLHF. CDR3 nucleotide sequence: TGCGCCAGCAGCTTGGACCAGGCCTATAATTCACCCCTCCACTTT.

The V and J genes are TRBV11-2 and TRBJ1-6; TRBD1 matches 7 bases. Germline CDR1 SGHAT, CDR2 FQNNGV. CDR3 size: 15 residues. The V segment lost 4 bases and the J segment 5 bases; nucleotides outside the gene matches: 5. CDR3 amino acids: CASSSRTGDNSPLHF. CDR3 sequence (DNA): TGTGCCAGCAGCTCGCGGACAGGAGATAATTCACCCCTCCACTTT.

The J gene is TRBJ1-1, the V gene TRBV7-2, with D unclear. Trimming left V 1 base short and J 2 bases short, with 11 bases between. CDR1 and CDR2 from the germline V gene are SGHTA and FQGNSA. The CDR3 has 15 amino acids. The CDR3 region is CASSLVLAGNTEAFF. The CDR3 coding sequence is TGTGCCAGCAGCTTAGTTCTGGCAGGCAACACTGAAGCTTTCTTT.

The genes are TRBV7-9 and TRBJ1-4, with 8 bases fitting TRBD1. The J segment lost 7 bases and the V segment lost 5 bases, leaving 18 bases of the junction unmatched. CDR1 is SEHNR, CDR2 FQNEAQ, per germline (reference sequence). CDR3 length equals 18 residues. CDR3 DNA sequence: TGTGCCAGCAGCCGAACCAAATTGCAGGGGGCTCGTGTTGAAAAACTGTTTTTT. Translation gives CASSRTKLQGARVEKLFF.

Turning to this clone: One end of the junction varies from germline; a read error may be responsible. The V and J genes are TRBV7-7 and TRBJ2-3; tentatively, D is TRBD2 (6 bases). This CDR3 contains 17 residues. Germline V lookup: CDR1 SSHAT, CDR2 FNYEAQ (reference sequence). The CDR3, as DNA: TGTGCTAGCAGTCCTCGCCCGCGACTAGACGGCACAGATACGCAGTATTTT. This sequence encodes CASSPRPRLDGTDTQYF.

This clone was observed a few times. The chain recombines TRBV27 with TRBJ1-4; no firm D call. The V end lost 2 bases, the J end lost 7 bases, and 11 bases lay between the germline ends. CDR1 is MNHEY, CDR2 SMNVEV, per germline (reference sequence). The CDR3 is 14 residues long. For the CDR3, the DNA is TGTGCCAGCAGTTTACCGGGGAGGTTTGAAAAACTGTTTTTT. Protein: CASSLPGRFEKLFF.

This chain links TRBV4-3 with TRBJ2-7, with D possibly matching TRBD1 (6 bases). Germline V lookup: CDR1 LGHNA, CDR2 YSLEER. The CDR3 consists of 14 residues. V was shortened by 6 bases and J by 2 bases, with 14 bases between the two germline ends. DNA of the CDR3: TGCGCCAGCAGAGGGGGAAATGCAACCTACGAGCAGTACTTC. It is translated as CASRGGNATYEQYF.

The V and J genes are TRBV28 and TRBJ2-7; 8 bases line up with TRBD2. Germline values: CDR1 MDHEN, CDR2 SYDVKM. This CDR3 is built from 14 residues. The ends lost 7 bases at V and 2 bases at J; junction bases unmatched: 7. The CDR3 region has the DNA TGTGCCAGCATGGCCAGCGGGGGAGCCTACGAGCAGTACTTC. Its translation: CASMASGGAYEQYF.

This clone was seen only a few times. The rearrangement uses TRBV5-6 and TRBJ2-7; 10 nucleotides match TRBD2. This CDR3 is built from 14 residues. Germline V CDR1 and CDR2: SGHDT, YYEEEE. With 2 bases clipped from V and 4 bases from J, the junction kept 3 bases outside the gene matches. CDR3 protein: CASSLSGGAYEQYF. Written as DNA, the CDR3 is TGTGCCAGCAGCTTAAGCGGGGGGGCGTACGAGCAGTACTTC. The full variable domain, its missing parts supplied by reference TRBV5-6 and TRBJ2-7, is DAGVTQSPTHLIKTRGQQVTLRCSPKSGHDTVSWYQQALGQGPQFIFQYYEEEERQRGNFPDRFSGHQFPNYSSELNVNALLLGDSALYLCASSLSGGAYEQYFGPGTRLTVT.